One and the same sample provided the 22 T cell receptor beta chains below, sequenced in a study of T cells in localized non-small cell lung cancer. Clones were sequenced by immunoSEQ multiplex PCR, and TCRdb holds only the in-frame ones, with some missing. The data show 21,000 or so clones, 88% seen once. Sequenced material: peripheral blood mononuclear cells, taken before any cancer treatment. Source of these receptors: a male donor aged 60 or over with stage II lung adenocarcinoma.

This clone has only one observation. The V gene is TRBV6-6, the J gene TRBJ1-3; D remains ambiguous. CDR3 length: 14 amino acids. Germline-derived CDR1 and CDR2 are MNHNY and SVGAGI (reference sequence). With 8 bases removed from V and 0 bases from J, the gap between germline ends came to 11 bases. CDR3: CASGNPSSGNTIYF. As DNA, the CDR3 is TGTGCCAGCGGAAACCCGAGCTCTGGAAACACCATATATTTT.

The chain uses TRBV5-4 and TRBJ2-5; weak D call: TRBD2 (6 bases). Germline-derived CDR1 and CDR2 are SGHNT and YYREEE (reference sequence). Between the trimmed V and J ends, which lost 3 bases and 3 bases, there was a span of 12 bases. The CDR3 runs to 14 residues. The CDR3 DNA follows: TGTGCCAGCAGCTCCGGAGGGACGGAAGAGACCCAGTACTTC. This sequence encodes CASSSGGTEETQYF.

This clone came up once. The CDR3 is CAGARGRGSNEQYF. CDR3 nucleotide sequence: TGTGCCGGAGCCAGGGGCCGAGGGAGCAACGAGCAGTACTTC. This rearrangement joins TRBV5-4 to TRBJ2-7, with TRBD1 as a possible D gene (6 bases). Trimming stripped 10 bases from V and 5 bases from J, with 22 bases between. The CDR3 consists of 14 residues. Germline V lookup: CDR1 SGHNT, CDR2 YYREEE (reference sequence).

This chain joins TRBV9 and TRBJ2-1; weak D call: TRBD2 (7 bases). The CDR3 is made up of 16 amino acids. Germline-derived CDR1 and CDR2 are SGDLS and YYNGEE. Trimming removed 4 bases from V and 6 bases from J, with 20 bases in between. CDR3 sequence (DNA): TGTGCCAGCAGCCCGGTTGTTGGGGGGGCCGTCAATGAGCAGTTCTTC. Translating it yields CASSPVVGGAVNEQFF.

The rearrangement links TRBV6-6 to TRBJ1-4; no reliable D call. The CDR3 contains 11 residues. Trimming took 7 bases from V and 8 from J, leaving 8 bases between them. Germline CDR1 and CDR2: MNHNY and SVGAGI (reference sequence). CDR3 sequence: CASTVIEKLFF. The CDR3 nucleotides are TGTGCCAGCACCGTGATCGAAAAACTGTTTTTT.

The CDR3 bases are TGTGCCAGCAGCACCCTGCTCGACGGGACTAGCGGGAGGGCCGGGAAAGAGACCCAGTACTTC. This codes for CASSTLLDGTSGRAGKETQYF. This sequence joins TRBV21-1 and TRBJ2-5; the table's D call TRBD2 went unverified against the DNA. TRBV21-1 is a pseudogene. The length of the CDR3 is 21 residues.

The chain uses TRBV6-6 and TRBJ2-2, with D possibly matching TRBD1 (6 bases). The V end was cut by 6 bases, the J end by 6 bases, with 11 bases between. Per the germline V gene, CDR1 is MNHNY and CDR2 is SVGAGI (reference sequence). This CDR3 comprises 13 residues. CDR3 loop: CASRNGQSGELFF. CDR3 in DNA: TGTGCCAGCAGAAATGGACAGTCCGGGGAGCTGTTTTTT.

V usage is TRBV7-2 and J usage is TRBJ2-5, with 8 positions matching TRBD2. This CDR3 is 15 amino acids long. Germline CDR1 SGHTA, CDR2 FQGNSA. J was trimmed by 1 base and V by 7 bases; bases with no gene match: 8. The CDR3 nucleotides read TGTGCCAGCACTCGGGGGGGAGTGGTCCAAGAGACCCAGTACTTC. Translated, it gives CASTRGGVVQETQYF.

The chain employs TRBV4-2 and TRBJ2-2, with 9 nucleotides matching TRBD1. The CDR3 sequence is 17 residues long. J lost 4 bases, V lost 0 bases, and 6 bases had no gene match. Germline V gene lookup returns CDR1 LGHNA and CDR2 YNFKEQ. The CDR3 here is CASSQEVQGAGTGELFF. The CDR3 DNA reads as TGTGCCAGCAGCCAAGAAGTACAGGGGGCGGGCACCGGGGAGCTGTTTTTT.

V and J are TRBV5-1 and TRBJ2-5, with 9 nucleotides matching TRBD1. Germline V gene data show CDR1 as SGHRS and CDR2 as YFSETQ. The CDR3 runs 13 residues. The trim removed 3 bases at V and 10 bases at J, leaving 7 bases unmatched. The CDR3 DNA reads TGCGCCAGCAGCTCAGACAGGGGGTTGTACCAGTACTTC. This encodes CASSSDRGLYQYF.

The CDR3 DNA sequence: TGTGCCAGCAGTTTAAACTACGGGGTCGATGAGCAGTTCTTC. Its protein product is CASSLNYGVDEQFF. The chain is built from TRBV28 and TRBJ2-1; D may be TRBD2 (5 bases). V was shortened by 2 bases and J by 8 bases, with 13 bases between the two germline ends. This CDR3 comprises 14 residues. Germline V lookup: CDR1 MDHEN, CDR2 SYDVKM.

V and J are TRBV5-6 and TRBJ1-1, with D perhaps TRBD1 (6 bases). CDR3 length: 16 residues. CDR1 SGHDT and CDR2 YYEEEE come from the germline V gene. V shed 3 bases and J shed 0 bases, with 15 bases lying between them. CDR3 DNA: TGTGCCAGCAGCTACTGGACAGCTTTTATGAACACTGAAGCTTTCTTT. Residues: CASSYWTAFMNTEAFF.

The chain is built from TRBV5-5 and TRBJ1-1; no clear D gene. Trimming left V 0 bases short and J 7 bases short, with 10 bases between. The length of the CDR3 is 13 residues. Per germline, CDR1 SGHKS and CDR2 YYEKEE (reference sequence). Here the CDR3 reads CASSLAADREAFF. CDR3 DNA: TGTGCCAGCAGCTTGGCCGCAGACCGTGAAGCTTTCTTT. Variable domain in full (rest from reference TRBV5-5 and TRBJ1-1): DAGVTQSPTHLIKTRGQQVTLRCSPISGHKSVSWYQQVLGQGPQFIFQYYEKEERGRGNFPDRFSARQFPNYSSELNVNALLLGDSALYLCASSLAADREAFFGQGTRLTVV.

J is TRBJ2-1 and V is TRBV11-2; D ambiguous. V lost 4 bases, J lost 0 bases, and 10 bases lay in between. This CDR3 comprises 15 residues. The germline gives CDR1 SGHAT, CDR2 FQNNGV. The CDR3 here is CASSSTLSSYNEQFF. In DNA, the CDR3 is TGTGCCAGCAGCTCTACACTGAGCTCCTACAATGAGCAGTTCTTC.

The chain recombines TRBV27 with TRBJ2-7; 9 nucleotides match TRBD2. Per the germline V gene, CDR1 is MNHEY and CDR2 is SMNVEV (reference sequence). The CDR3 runs to 15 residues. Germline trimming cut 6 bases from V and 1 base from J; bases unmatched to any gene: 7. The CDR3 reads CASRTLTSGSYEQYF. CDR3 DNA sequence: TGTGCCAGCAGGACGTTGACTAGCGGTTCCTACGAGCAGTACTTC.

The rearrangement uses TRBV5-1 and TRBJ2-1; TRBD2 aligns across 11 bases. CDR3 length: 16 amino acids. Germline V lookup: CDR1 SGHRS, CDR2 YFSETQ. After removal of 4 bases from V and 8 bases from J, the junction contained 11 bases not matched to a gene. The DNA of the CDR3 is TGCGCCAGCAGCGGAACTAGCGGGAGCTTTATGGATGAGCAGTTCTTC. Its translation: CASSGTSGSFMDEQFF.

The chain joins TRBV7-9 to TRBJ2-5; D may be TRBD1 (7 bases). Germline assignment: CDR1 SEHNR and CDR2 FQNEAQ (reference sequence). The V end was cut by 5 bases, the J end by 1 base, with 17 bases between. There are 16 residues in the CDR3. The CDR3 bases are TGTGCCAGCAGCGGAGGGGGGACAGAGATCCAAGAGACCCAGTACTTC. Translated, it gives CASSGGGTEIQETQYF.

The chain recombines TRBV28 with TRBJ2-7, with 9 nucleotides matching TRBD1. Germline CDR1 and CDR2: MDHEN and SYDVKM. There are 14 residues in the CDR3. V lost 5 bases and J lost 4; bases outside the gene matches: 6. CDR3 in amino acids: CASSISGQGYEQYF. CDR3 DNA: TGTGCCAGCAGTATCTCGGGACAGGGATACGAGCAGTACTTC.

The chain carries TRBV4-1 and TRBJ2-3; D is unclear. V was cut by 1 base and J by 4 bases, with 9 bases left in between. Per germline, CDR1 MGHRA and CDR2 YSYEKL. This CDR3 spans 14 amino acids. This CDR3 is CASSQAKISDTQYF. CDR3 DNA: TGCGCCAGCAGCCAAGCTAAAATCTCAGATACGCAGTATTTT.

The CDR3 DNA follows: TGTGCCAGTAGTATAGATGGGGGTACCGAGACCCAGTACTTC. It codes for CASSIDGGTETQYF. V gene TRBV19 combines with J gene TRBJ2-5; the D gene could be TRBD1 or TRBD2 (5 bases each). Trimming removed 0 bases from V and 5 bases from J, with 10 bases in between. The CDR3 has 14 residues. In germline, CDR1 is LNHDA, CDR2 SQIVND (reference sequence). Full variable domain (remainder filled in from reference TRBV19 and TRBJ2-5): DGGITQSPKYLFRKEGQNVTLSCEQNLNHDAMYWYRQDPGQGLRLIYYSQIVNDFQKGDIAEGYSVSREKKESFPLTVTSAQKNPTAFYLCASSIDGGTETQYFGPGTRLLVL.

V gene TRBV5-4 combines with J gene TRBJ2-3, with 7 bases fitting TRBD1. J lost 2 bases, V lost 5 bases, and 5 bases had no gene match. The germline gives CDR1 SGHNT, CDR2 YYREEE (reference sequence). The CDR3 is made up of 14 amino acids. The CDR3 spells CASSRKGATDTQYF. The CDR3 region has the DNA TGTGCCAGCAGTCGTAAGGGGGCCACAGATACGCAGTATTTT.

The rearrangement uses TRBV7-2 and TRBJ1-2; tentative D call: TRBD1 (6 bases). CDR3 length: 13 amino acids. V was clipped by 2 bases and J by 7 bases, with 11 bases between them. Per germline, CDR1 SGHTA and CDR2 FQGNSA. CDR3 loop: CASSLKAGVGYTF. Here the CDR3 DNA reads TGTGCCAGCAGCTTAAAGGCAGGGGTTGGCTACACCTTC.